This T cell receptor (beta chain) came from a study of T cell responses to AZD1222 COVID-19 vaccine. Findings and caveats of the study: Variant regions that are unmutated are reportedly the target of nearly half of spike-specific TCRs. At study baseline, merely roughly 6 AZD1222 recipients were seropositive.

About this clone: Its antigen is unknown.

The V end lost 6 bases, the J end lost 5 bases, and 11 bases lay between the germline ends. The CDR3 sequence is 13 residues long. Germline loops: CDR1 MGHRA, CDR2 YSYEKL. Sequenced by immunoSEQ multiplex PCR; TCRdb stores in-frame clones only, minus some. The repertoire holds some 150,000 clones, with 90% as singletons. This TCR derives from an adult who received the AZD1222 COVID-19 vaccine. The sequencing here drew on peripheral blood, taken 28 days after the second AZD1222 dose. The chain links TRBV4-1 to TRBJ2-1; D ambiguous. The chain's CDR3 is CASRLGWNNEQFF. In nucleotides, the CDR3 is TGCGCCAGCAGGCTCGGGTGGAACAATGAGCAGTTCTTC.